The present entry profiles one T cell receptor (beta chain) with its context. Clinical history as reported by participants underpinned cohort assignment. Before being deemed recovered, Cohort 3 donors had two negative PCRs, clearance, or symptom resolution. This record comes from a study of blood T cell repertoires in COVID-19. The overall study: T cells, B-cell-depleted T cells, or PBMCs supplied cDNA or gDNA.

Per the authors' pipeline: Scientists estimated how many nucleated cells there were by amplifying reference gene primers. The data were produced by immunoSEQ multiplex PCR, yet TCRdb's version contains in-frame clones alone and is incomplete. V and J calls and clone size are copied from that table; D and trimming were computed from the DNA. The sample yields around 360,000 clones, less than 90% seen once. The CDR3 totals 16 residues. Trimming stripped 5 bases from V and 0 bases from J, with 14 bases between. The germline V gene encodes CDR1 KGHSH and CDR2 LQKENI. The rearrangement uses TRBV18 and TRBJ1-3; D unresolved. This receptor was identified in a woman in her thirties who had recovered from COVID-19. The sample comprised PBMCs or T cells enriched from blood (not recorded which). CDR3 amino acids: CASSAASGSSGNTIYF. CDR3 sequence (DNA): TGTGCCAGCTCAGCTGCGTCGGGTAGCTCTGGAAACACCATATATTTT.